This entry lists 13 T cell receptor beta chains sequenced from one sample in a study of cytomegalovirus exposure and HLA in healthy donors. The PCR was carried out with 60 Vbeta primers and 13 Jbeta primers. Profiling relied on immunoSEQ multiplex PCR, and the TCRdb table lists in-frame clones only, not all of them. Of 200,000 to 250,000 clones listed, almost 80% are singletons. Sequences were obtained from PBMCs. The receptors stem from a male donor in good health and CMV-seronegative.

The chain links TRBV15 to TRBJ2-7; no reliable D call. V was clipped by 8 bases and J by 6 bases, with 11 bases between them. CDR3 length equals 11 residues. Germline V CDR1 and CDR2: LNHNV, YYDKDF (reference sequence). CDR3 in amino acids: CATAPNFEQYF. CDR3 nucleotides: TGTGCCACCGCTCCCAACTTCGAGCAGTACTTC. Using reference TRBV15 and TRBJ2-7 for the parts outside the CDR3, the full variable domain is DAMVIQNPRYQVTQFGKPVTLSCSQTLNHNVMYWYQQKSSQAPKLLFHYYDKDFNNEADTPDNFQSRRPNTSFCFLDIRSPGLGDTAMYLCATAPNFEQYFGPGTRLTVT.

The chain has TRBV9 and TRBJ1-2; D possibly corresponds to TRBD1 (6 bases). The CDR3 totals 14 residues. V was trimmed by 6 bases and J by 3 bases, leaving 15 bases between them. CDR1 and CDR2 from the germline V gene are SGDLS and YYNGEE. The CDR3 spells CASTLGAGDYGYTF. In DNA form, the CDR3 reads TGTGCCAGCACCCTAGGAGCAGGGGACTATGGCTACACCTTC.

V usage is TRBV5-4 and J usage is TRBJ2-5, with TRBD2 identical over 9 bases. Gene TRBJ2-7 matches the end of the DNA better, so the J call may be wrong. CDR1 and CDR2 from the germline V gene are SGHNT and YYREEE (reference sequence). The CDR3 covers 15 residues. The CDR3 nucleotides read TGTGCCAGCACCAAAGCGGGAGGTGACTCCTACGAGCAGTACTTC. Translation: CASTKAGGDSYEQYF.

The chain couples TRBV4-1 to TRBJ2-5, with D possibly matching TRBD2 (6 bases). Near its end, the DNA agrees better with TRBJ2-7, so the J call may be wrong. CDR3 length: 15 amino acids. Germline CDR1 is MGHRA and CDR2 is YSYEKL. Here the CDR3 reads CASSQRSPEGDEQYF. The CDR3 region has the DNA TGCGCCAGCAGCCAGAGAAGTCCGGAGGGAGACGAGCAGTACTTC.

This clone was seen a single time. The chain combines TRBV19 with TRBJ1-1; D is ambiguous. Germline CDR1 reads LNHDA; CDR2 reads SQIVND (reference sequence). This CDR3 is 14 amino acids long. V was cut by 1 base and J by 4 bases, with 10 bases left in between. This CDR3 reads CASSIGPAATEAFF. The CDR3 DNA reads as TGTGCCAGTAGTATAGGTCCCGCGGCCACTGAAGCTTTCTTT.

J is TRBJ2-1 and V is TRBV27; 7 bases are a match to TRBD2. Per germline, CDR1 MNHEY and CDR2 SMNVEV (reference sequence). This CDR3 spans 16 amino acids. J lost 9 bases, V lost 8 bases, and 19 bases had no gene match. The CDR3 loop is CASSLSGGGRAGEQFF. The CDR3 nucleotides read TGTGCCAGCTCTTTGTCTGGTGGAGGGAGGGCCGGTGAGCAGTTCTTC.

The rearrangement links TRBV18 to TRBJ2-1; 8 nucleotides line up with TRBD2. The trim removed 6 bases at V and 10 bases at J, leaving 11 bases unmatched. In germline, CDR1 is KGHSH, CDR2 LQKENI. CDR3 length: 14 residues. This CDR3 is CASSKSGGADEQFF. In DNA form, the CDR3 reads TGTGCCAGCTCGAAAAGCGGGGGAGCCGACGAGCAGTTCTTC.

This chain joins TRBV30 and TRBJ1-5; the match to TRBD1 covers 8 bases. Per the germline V gene, CDR1 is GTSNPN and CDR2 is SVGIG (reference sequence). The junction had 17 bases not matched to a gene; V was cut back by 3 bases and J by 4 bases. The CDR3 runs to 18 residues. In DNA, the CDR3 is TGTGCCTGGAGCTGTACGGATCCGACAGGGGTTTTGAATCAGCCCCAGCATTTT. Amino acids: CAWSCTDPTGVLNQPQHF.

This clone was found a few times. The chain combines TRBV19 with TRBJ1-4; a possible D gene is TRBD1 (5 bases). This CDR3 has 13 residues. Trimming removed 5 bases from V and 7 bases from J, with 11 bases in between. Germline CDR1 is LNHDA and CDR2 is SQIVND (reference sequence). The CDR3 sequence: CASSLTGTEKLFF. The DNA of the CDR3 is TGTGCCAGTAGTCTTACAGGCACTGAAAAACTGTTTTTT.

The chain recombines TRBV18 with TRBJ2-1, with D possibly TRBD1 on 6 matching bases. Germline lookup yields CDR1 KGHSH and CDR2 LQKENI. Trimming left V 3 bases short and J 3 bases short, with 9 bases between. The CDR3 loop spans 14 amino acids. CDR3 coding DNA: TGTGCCAGCTCACCCGTACAGGGCTACAATGAGCAGTTCTTC. It specifies CASSPVQGYNEQFF.

The chain has TRBV5-1 and TRBJ2-1; D gene unclear. V was trimmed by 0 bases and J by 8 bases, leaving 15 bases between them. Per germline, CDR1 SGHRS and CDR2 YFSETQ. The CDR3 sequence is 15 residues long. The CDR3 bases are TGCGCCAGCAGCTTGGCGGGTCTGCCCTGGGATGAGCAGTTCTTC. Translation: CASSLAGLPWDEQFF.

The chain links TRBV19 to TRBJ2-5; TRBD1 aligns across 11 bases. The assigned J gene may be wrong: the sequence end matches TRBJ2-7 better. CDR1 and CDR2 (germline): LNHDA, SQIVND (reference sequence). The CDR3 has 14 amino acids. The CDR3 loop is CASRPGTGGPEQYF. Written as DNA, the CDR3 is TGTGCCAGTAGGCCCGGGACAGGGGGTCCCGAGCAGTACTTC.

The J gene is TRBJ2-1, the V gene TRBV5-4; 13 bases line up with TRBD2. Per germline, CDR1 SGHNT and CDR2 YYREEE (reference sequence). The CDR3 runs to 16 residues. The trim removed 4 bases at V and 7 bases at J, leaving 8 bases unmatched. The chain's CDR3 is CASSRPGLAGRNEQFF. CDR3 bases: TGTGCCAGCAGCCGCCCGGGACTAGCGGGGCGTAATGAGCAGTTCTTC.